This entry lists 4 T cell receptor beta chains sequenced from one sample in a study of cytomegalovirus exposure and HLA in healthy donors. Researchers ran the PCR with 60 Vbeta and 13 Jbeta primers. The protocol was immunoSEQ multiplex PCR, while the TCRdb copy is restricted to in-frame clones and leaves out a portion. The sample contains around 160,000 clones, roughly 79% of which appear only once. Sequencing used PBMCs. These receptors originate from a man younger than 35 in good health and CMV-seropositive.

This clone was recorded a few times. The rearrangement joins TRBV7-9 to TRBJ1-2; maybe TRBD1 (6 bases). Deletions cut 3 bases from V and 5 bases from J, with 13 bases between. The CDR3 runs 14 residues. Germline V gene sequence: CDR1 SEHNR, CDR2 FQNEAQ (reference sequence). The CDR3 loop reads CASSFAGQLYGYTF. Written as DNA, the CDR3 is TGTGCCAGCAGCTTTGCTGGACAGCTTTATGGCTACACCTTC. Full variable domain (rest looked up from reference TRBV7-9 and TRBJ1-2): DTGVSQNPRHKITKRGQNVTFRCDPISEHNRLYWYRQTLGQGPEFLTYFQNEAQLEKSRLLSDRFSAERPKGSFSTLEIQRTEQGDSAMYLCASSFAGQLYGYTFGSGTRLTVV.

The chain links TRBV6-4 to TRBJ1-1, with 8 bases that match TRBD1. CDR1 and CDR2 (germline): MRHNA, SNTAGT. V shed 3 bases and J 0 bases; nucleotides not matched to a gene: 9. The CDR3 is made up of 17 amino acids. The CDR3: CASSESATGDLNTEAFF. CDR3 DNA sequence: TGTGCCAGCAGTGAAAGTGCGACAGGGGATTTGAACACTGAAGCTTTCTTT.

This clone was seen only a few times. V gene TRBV27 combines with J gene TRBJ1-5; 7 nucleotides align to TRBD1. Germline CDR1 is MNHEY and CDR2 is SMNVEV (reference sequence). CDR3 size: 15 residues. J lost 4 bases, V lost 7 bases, and 10 bases had no gene match. The CDR3 reads CASKGTGAINQPQHF. In DNA form, the CDR3 reads TGTGCCAGCAAGGGAACAGGGGCTATTAATCAGCCCCAGCATTTT.

In this sample, this clone turned up a few times. The chain recombines TRBV9 with TRBJ1-1, with D possibly matching TRBD1 (5 bases). The CDR3 is made up of 14 amino acids. Trimming pared 2 bases from V and 8 bases from J, leaving 16 bases between. CDR1 is SGDLS and CDR2 is YYNGEE in the germline V gene. The DNA of the CDR3 is TGTGCCAGCAGCGTCGGGGGGGGGACTTCCGAAGCTTTCTTT. It encodes CASSVGGGTSEAFF.